A single sample gave rise to the 30 T cell receptor beta chains below, sequenced in a study of human T cells and chemical hapten exposure. Time point defined: patch test 3, about 24 weeks after DPC sensitization. Specified treatment: therapeutic diphenylcyclopropenone sensitization with weekly scalp DPC. From the RACE reads, TCRdb called clonotypes with MiXCR, one entry per CDR3 protein. This repertoire shows 150,000 to 200,000 distinct CDR3 sequences, approximately 30% found once; its top ten account for 2.1%. Specimen: whole blood, collected in connection with sensitization to the hapten diphenylcyclopropenone (DPC). Source of these receptors: a woman aged 18-30 years with alopecia areata. Some clones in this sample may be carry-over from other donors' samples.

This clonotype has only a few counts. CDR3 coding DNA: TGTGCCAGCAGCCAAGGTCAAGGAAACACTGAAGCTTTCTTT. Translated: CASSQGQGNTEAFF. The chain couples TRBV4-2 to TRBJ1-1, with D hard to call. Germline assignment: CDR1 LGHNA and CDR2 YNFKEQ. The CDR3 extends over 14 amino acids. The V end was cut by 1 base, the J end by 2 bases, with 8 bases between.

This chain joins TRBV7-6 and TRBJ2-3; 9 nucleotides agree with TRBD1. Germline V lookup: CDR1 SGHVS, CDR2 FNYEAQ. Unmatched junction bases numbered 9, after V lost 2 bases and J lost 6 bases. The CDR3 is 16 residues long. CDR3: CASSLKEHRGRDTQYF. The CDR3 nucleotides are TGTGCCAGCAGCTTAAAGGAACACAGGGGGCGGGATACGCAGTATTTT.

V usage is TRBV6-2 or TRBV6-3 and J usage is TRBJ1-1; 7 nucleotides match TRBD1. Germline V lookup: CDR1 MNHEY, CDR2 SVGEGT. The CDR3 sequence is 14 residues long. V shed 4 bases and J 0 bases; nucleotides not matched to a gene: 2. CDR3 amino acids: CASSSGGLNTEAFF. In DNA, the CDR3 is TGTGCCAGCAGTTCAGGGGGACTGAACACTGAAGCTTTCTTT.

The chain joins TRBV10-3 to TRBJ2-2; D unresolved. The CDR3 contains 15 residues. CDR1 is ENHRY, CDR2 SYGVKD, per germline. The V and J ends lost 3 bases and 2 bases respectively, with 10 bases between them. The CDR3 loop reads CAISDGRANTGELFF. CDR3 bases: TGTGCCATCAGTGACGGTAGGGCTAACACCGGGGAGCTGTTTTTT.

This clonotype appeared a few times. The genes are TRBV12-3 or TRBV12-4 and TRBJ1-1; D unresolved. V was trimmed by 7 bases and J by 0 bases, leaving 12 bases between them. The CDR3 has 14 residues. The CDR3 DNA reads TGTGCCAGCACCGCCGCCGGTATGAACACTGAAGCTTTCTTT. As protein: CASTAAGMNTEAFF.

In its sample, this clonotype was seen a few times. CDR3 region: CASSPGGAYEQYF. The CDR3 bases are TGCGCCAGCAGTCCAGGGGGAGCCTACGAGCAGTACTTC. The rearrangement uses TRBV10-2 and TRBJ2-7; 7 bases match TRBD1. With 5 bases clipped from V and 2 bases from J, the junction kept 3 bases outside the gene matches. The CDR3 is 13 amino acids. The germline V gene has CDR1 WSHSY and CDR2 SAAADI.

This clonotype showed up just a few times. The chain joins TRBV7-2 to TRBJ1-2; 12 bases match TRBD1. Germline CDR1 SGHTA, CDR2 FQGNSA. The CDR3 covers 17 residues. The junction had 11 bases not matched to a gene; V was cut back by 5 bases and J by 4 bases. CDR3 sequence (DNA): TGTGCCAGCAGCCCGACCGGGACAGGGGGCCTTGTCTATGGCTACACCTTC. Protein: CASSPTGTGGLVYGYTF.

J is TRBJ1-3 and V is TRBV6-5; no firm D call. V dropped 10 bases and J dropped 0 bases, with 4 bases sitting between them. Germline V CDR1 and CDR2: MNHEY, SVGAGI. The CDR3 covers 11 residues. CDR3 region: CATASGNTIYF. The DNA for the CDR3 is TGTGCCACTGCCTCTGGAAACACCATATATTTT.

This clonotype turned up a few times. The V and J genes are TRBV5-1 and TRBJ2-1, with 7 bases that match TRBD2. The CDR3 totals 16 residues. CDR1 and CDR2 (germline): SGHRS, YFSETQ. The V segment lost 7 bases and the J segment 1 base; nucleotides outside the gene matches: 11. The CDR3 coding sequence is TGCGCCAGCGAAACTTCTAGCGGACTATCCTACAATGAGCAGTTCTTC. Residues: CASETSSGLSYNEQFF.

V usage is TRBV29-1 and J usage is TRBJ2-1; TRBD1 might be the D (6 bases). V gave up 8 bases and J gave up 7 bases, with 12 bases separating them. Germline CDR1 and CDR2: SQVTM and ANQGSEA. CDR3 size: 11 residues. The CDR3 is CSPTGSNEQFF. CDR3 coding DNA: TGCAGCCCGACAGGTTCAAATGAGCAGTTCTTC.

In the case of this clonotype: One junction end disagrees with the germline gene, perhaps due to a read error. The chain is built from TRBV5-1 and TRBJ2-7; 7 bases align to TRBD1. The germline V gene encodes CDR1 SGHRS and CDR2 YFSETQ. This CDR3 region has 14 residues. The CDR3 loop is CANSLGTQGYEQYF. The CDR3 nucleotides are TGCGCCAACAGCTTGGGGACACAGGGGTACGAGCAGTACTTC.

The CDR3 region is CASRGGRASGEQYF. The CDR3 DNA is TGTGCCTCTAGAGGCGGGAGGGCCTCGGGGGAGCAGTACTTC. The chain links TRBV27 to TRBJ2-7; 9 bases align to TRBD2. Per the germline V gene, CDR1 is MNHEY and CDR2 is SMNVEV (reference sequence). The CDR3 sequence is 14 residues long. After removal of 11 bases from V and 7 bases from J, the junction contained 15 bases not matched to a gene.

The chain combines TRBV29-1 with TRBJ1-1, with a weak D call TRBD1 (6 bases). Trimming took off 5 bases at V and 1 base at J, with 11 bases between the two ends. The CDR3 has 13 amino acids. Germline V gives CDR1 SQVTM, CDR2 ANQGSEA. For the CDR3, the DNA is TGCAGCGTTAAAATACAGGGGAACACTGAAGCTTTCTTT. Translating it yields CSVKIQGNTEAFF.

This clonotype was detected many times. The chain links TRBV27 to TRBJ2-1, with 13 bases aligning to TRBD2. The CDR3 totals 16 residues. J lost 6 bases, V lost 5 bases, and 7 bases had no gene match. Germline CDR1 MNHEY, CDR2 SMNVEV (reference sequence). CDR3 sequence: CASSPDRLAGGNEQFF. In DNA form, the CDR3 reads TGTGCCAGCAGTCCAGACCGACTAGCGGGGGGCAATGAGCAGTTCTTC.

This clonotype was observed a few times. The CDR3 bases are TGTGCCAGCAGCCCGCGACAGGGTTGGGAGACCCAGTACTTC. Residues: CASSPRQGWETQYF. The J gene is TRBJ2-5, the V gene TRBV7-3; 7 nucleotides align to TRBD1. With V trimmed by 5 bases and J by 5 bases, 8 bases remained unmatched. The length of the CDR3 is 14 residues. Per germline, CDR1 SGHTA and CDR2 FQGTGA.

This clonotype was detected only a few times. The V call is TRBV5-1, the J call TRBJ2-1; no clear D. This CDR3 has 13 residues. V shed 5 bases and J shed 3 bases, with 9 bases lying between them. Germline-derived CDR1 and CDR2 are SGHRS and YFSETQ. This CDR3 reads CASRGRNYNEQFF. The CDR3 coding sequence is TGCGCCAGCAGAGGCAGAAACTACAATGAGCAGTTCTTC.

In its sample, this clonotype was seen many times. The chain couples TRBV5-1 to TRBJ2-2, with 7 bases fitting TRBD1. Germline CDR1 SGHRS, CDR2 YFSETQ. V lost 3 bases to trimming and J lost 16 bases; unmatched junction nucleotides: 12. This CDR3 contains 13 residues. This CDR3 is CASSSHVGTEAFF. CDR3 coding DNA: TGCGCCAGCAGCTCCCACGTCGGGACAGAGGCGTTTTTT.

The chain combines TRBV29-1 with TRBJ1-4; no clear D gene. Germline V gene sequence: CDR1 SQVTM, CDR2 ANQGSEA. V gave up 6 bases and J gave up 5 bases, with 10 bases separating them. The CDR3 is 12 amino acids. The CDR3 reads CSVKGGNEKLFF. The CDR3, as DNA: TGCAGCGTAAAGGGTGGAAATGAAAAACTGTTTTTT.

This clonotype was seen more than once but under ten times. In DNA, the CDR3 is TGTGCCAGCAGCGGGACAGGGTGGAATTCACCCCTCCACTTT. This translates into CASSGTGWNSPLHF. The rearrangement uses TRBV9 and TRBJ1-6, with TRBD1 matching over 8 bases. The germline CDR1 and CDR2 sequences are SGDLS and YYNGEE. After removal of 3 bases from V and 7 bases from J, the junction contained 3 bases not matched to a gene. This CDR3 has 14 residues.

This clonotype was picked up a small number of times. The CDR3 sequence is CASSLQGKDGYTF. CDR3 nucleotide sequence: TGTGCCAGCAGCCTACAGGGGAAGGATGGCTACACCTTC. This chain connects TRBV14 to TRBJ1-2; 7 bases map to TRBD1. Germline CDR1 is SGHDN and CDR2 is FVKESK. The junction had 5 bases not matched to a gene; V was cut back by 4 bases and J by 6 bases. This CDR3 contains 13 residues.

This clonotype has only a few counts. The chain carries TRBV4-1 and TRBJ1-5; 8 bases match TRBD1. The ends lost 3 bases at V and 0 bases at J; junction bases unmatched: 10. Germline V lookup: CDR1 MGHRA, CDR2 YSYEKL. The CDR3 length is 18 residues. Here the CDR3 DNA reads TGCGCCAGCAGCCACCCAGGACAGGGAAAATATAGCAATCAGCCCCAGCATTTT. Its translation is CASSHPGQGKYSNQPQHF.

V usage is TRBV7-2 and J usage is TRBJ1-2, with TRBD1 matching 10 bases. Per the germline V gene, CDR1 is SGHTA and CDR2 is FQGNSA. The CDR3 runs to 14 residues. The V and J ends lost 5 bases and 7 bases, in that order; junction bases with no gene match: 7. CDR3 coding DNA: TGTGCCAGCAGCCCCCCGGGACAGGGGCCTGGCTACACCTTC. This codes for CASSPPGQGPGYTF.

This clonotype appeared a few times. The chain is built from TRBV29-1 and TRBJ2-5, with TRBD2 matching 11 bases. This CDR3 is 13 amino acids long. J was trimmed by 2 bases and V by 5 bases; bases with no gene match: 1. Germline V gives CDR1 SQVTM, CDR2 ANQGSEA. The CDR3 spells CSVRLAGQETQYF. CDR3 DNA sequence: TGCAGCGTTAGACTAGCGGGACAAGAGACCCAGTACTTC.

The gene calls are TRBV29-1 and TRBJ1-2; D perhaps matches TRBD1 (5 bases). CDR3 length: 13 residues. V gave up 4 bases and J gave up 1 base, with 10 bases separating them. Germline values: CDR1 SQVTM, CDR2 ANQGSEA. CDR3 DNA: TGCAGCGTTGCGGAGGGGAATAACTATGGCTACACCTTC. This encodes CSVAEGNNYGYTF.

The chain uses TRBV6-2 or TRBV6-3 and TRBJ1-1; 7 bases fit TRBD1. Unmatched junction bases numbered 4, after V lost 1 base and J lost 11 bases. CDR1 is MNHEY, CDR2 SVGEGT, per germline. This CDR3 is 12 amino acids long. As DNA, the CDR3 is TGTGCCAGCAGTTACTTAACAGGGGTGGCTTTCTTT. Translation: CASSYLTGVAFF.

The chain links TRBV3-1 to TRBJ2-2, with a possible D match to TRBD2 (6 bases). V lost 8 bases to trimming and J lost 0 bases, with 10 bases between them. Germline V gene sequence: CDR1 LGHDT, CDR2 YNNKEL (reference sequence). The CDR3 covers 14 residues. CDR3 region: CASGTVANTGELFF. DNA of the CDR3: TGTGCCAGCGGGACTGTCGCGAACACCGGGGAGCTGTTTTTT.

The chain joins TRBV4-3 to TRBJ1-2; D ambiguous. The CDR3 extends over 13 amino acids. Per the germline V gene, CDR1 is LGHNA and CDR2 is YSLEER. V lost 3 bases, J lost 8 bases, and 13 bases lay in between. CDR3 nucleotides: TGCGCCAGCAGCCAGATTATCGGGGAGGGCTACACCTTC. As protein: CASSQIIGEGYTF.

The chain links TRBV29-1 to TRBJ2-2; D is unresolved. CDR3 length: 11 residues. V was cut by 5 bases and J by 3 bases, with 4 bases left in between. CDR1 is SQVTM, CDR2 ANQGSEA, per germline. CDR3 nucleotides: TGCAGCGTTTCGTACACCGGGGAGCTGTTTTTT. Its translation is CSVSYTGELFF.

The chain joins TRBV4-3 to TRBJ2-4, with 10 bases aligning to TRBD2. The V gene end was trimmed by 2 bases and the J gene end by 10 bases; junction bases not matched to a gene: 8. The CDR3 has 15 amino acids. Germline loops: CDR1 LGHNA, CDR2 YSLEER. In nucleotides, the CDR3 is TGCGCCAGCAGCCAAACTAGCGGGACGGGTGTGATTCAGTACTTC. Translated, it gives CASSQTSGTGVIQYF.

This clonotype appeared a few times. The CDR3 DNA reads TGTGCCAGCAGTGCCGAAGAGACCCAGTACTTC. Translation gives CASSAEETQYF. The genes are TRBV11-1 and TRBJ2-5; unclear D gene. V dropped 6 bases and J dropped 3 bases, with 5 bases sitting between them. This CDR3 comprises 11 residues. From germline, CDR1 is SGHAT and CDR2 FQDESV (reference sequence).